This paragraph reports one T cell receptor beta chain. This CDR3 comprises 14 residues. The germline V gene has CDR1 SGHRS and CDR2 YFSETQ. After removal of 0 bases from V and 5 bases from J, the junction contained 5 bases not matched to a gene. These data are taken from a study of blood T cell repertoires in COVID-19. Study overall: Nucleic acid was either cDNA or gDNA, and it came from T cells, B-cell-depleted T cells, or PBMCs.

In the source study's methods: Counts of nucleated cells, estimated from reference gene primer amplification, were obtained. Method: immunoSEQ multiplex PCR; TCRdb's copy keeps in-frame clones and lacks some. The V and J calls and clone size come from that table; D and trimming were worked out from the DNA. There are roughly 240,000 clones in the sample; roughly 85% occur only once, and approximately 9.6% lies in the top ten. Recruits, aged about 18 to 100 years, lived in some 25 US areas. Participants had their cohort set by participant-reported clinical history. The clonotype was recovered from a woman aged 45-65 years with acute COVID-19. Material: PBMCs or T cells enriched from blood (not recorded which). This rearrangement joins TRBV5-1 to TRBJ2-7, with TRBD1 matching 7 bases. The CDR3 DNA reads as TGCGCCAGCAGCTTGGACAGGGGATTTCACGAGCAGTACTTC. It translates to CASSLDRGFHEQYF.